This T cell receptor beta chain is drawn from a study of shared clonotypes between healthy human individuals. Points on this clone: Other nucleotide sequences in the sample specify the same CDR3.

Produced via immunoSEQ multiplex PCR; TCRdb's table is partial and in-frame only. The data show about 1.5 million clones, 95% to 99% seen once. The clonotype originates from a man aged 30 to 45 in good health. The sample was naive CD4+ T cells sorted from blood. Subset of the sample: CD45RA+ positively selected.

CDR3 coding DNA: TGCGCCAGCAGCTTGGCAGGGGGTAGCAATCAGCCCCAGCATTTT. This encodes CASSLAGGSNQPQHF. The chain combines TRBV5-1 with TRBJ1-5, with 7 bases lining up with TRBD1. V shed 0 bases, J shed 0 bases, and the junction held 0 bases outside the gene matches. Germline V CDR1 and CDR2: SGHRS, YFSETQ. This CDR3 spans 15 amino acids.